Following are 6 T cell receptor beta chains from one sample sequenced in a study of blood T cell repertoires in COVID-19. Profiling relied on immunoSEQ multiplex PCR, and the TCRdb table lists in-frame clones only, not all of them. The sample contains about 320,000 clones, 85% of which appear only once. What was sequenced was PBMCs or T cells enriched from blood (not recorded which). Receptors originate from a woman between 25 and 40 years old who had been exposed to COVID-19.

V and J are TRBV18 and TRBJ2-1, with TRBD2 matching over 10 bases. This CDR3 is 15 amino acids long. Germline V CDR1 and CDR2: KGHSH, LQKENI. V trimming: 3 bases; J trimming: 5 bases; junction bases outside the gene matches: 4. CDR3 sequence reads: CASSPFSGGNNEQFF. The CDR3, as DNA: TGTGCCAGCTCACCCTTTAGCGGGGGGAACAATGAGCAGTTCTTC.

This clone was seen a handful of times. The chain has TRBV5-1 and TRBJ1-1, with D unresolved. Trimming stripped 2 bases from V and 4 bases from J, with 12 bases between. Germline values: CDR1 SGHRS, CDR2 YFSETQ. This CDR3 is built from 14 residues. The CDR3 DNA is TGCGCCAGCAGCTTCGGCCAGGCCTCCACTGAAGCTTTCTTT. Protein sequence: CASSFGQASTEAFF.

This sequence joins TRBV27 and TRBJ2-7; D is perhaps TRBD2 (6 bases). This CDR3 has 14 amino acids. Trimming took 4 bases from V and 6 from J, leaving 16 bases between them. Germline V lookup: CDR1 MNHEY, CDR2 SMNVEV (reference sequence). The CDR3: CASSSIQGGSEQYF. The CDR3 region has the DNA TGTGCCAGCAGTTCGATCCAGGGAGGCTCCGAGCAGTACTTC.

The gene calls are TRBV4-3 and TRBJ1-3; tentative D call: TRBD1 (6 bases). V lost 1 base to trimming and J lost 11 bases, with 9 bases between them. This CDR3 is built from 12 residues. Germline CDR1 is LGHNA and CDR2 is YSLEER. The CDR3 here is CASSQVRGAIYF. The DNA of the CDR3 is TGCGCCAGCAGCCAAGTCAGGGGAGCCATATATTTT.

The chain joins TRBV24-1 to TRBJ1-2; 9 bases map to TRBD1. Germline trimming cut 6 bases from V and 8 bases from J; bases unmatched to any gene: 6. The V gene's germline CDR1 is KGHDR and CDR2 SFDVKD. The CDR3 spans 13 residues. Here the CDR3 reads CATSLGQGAGYTF. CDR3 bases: TGTGCCACCAGTCTGGGACAGGGTGCGGGCTACACCTTC.

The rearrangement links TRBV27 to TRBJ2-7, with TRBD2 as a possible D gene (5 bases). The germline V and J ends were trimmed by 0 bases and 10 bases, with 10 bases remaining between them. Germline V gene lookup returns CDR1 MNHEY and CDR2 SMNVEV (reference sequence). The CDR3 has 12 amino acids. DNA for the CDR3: TGTGCCAGCAGTTTATCGGGAGATGAACAGTACTTC. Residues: CASSLSGDEQYF.